The 27 T cell receptor beta chains below were found in one sample sequenced in a study of cytomegalovirus exposure and HLA in healthy donors. The PCR employed 60 Vbeta primers together with 13 Jbeta primers. Clones were sequenced by immunoSEQ multiplex PCR, and TCRdb holds only the in-frame ones, with some missing. The data hold about 43,000 clones, with roughly 77% observed a single time. The sequenced material came from PBMCs. The source of these receptors is a man under 40 in good health and CMV-seronegative.

This chain joins TRBV6-1 and TRBJ2-5, with no clear D. The J call is uncertain, as TRBJ2-7 better fits the DNA end. Per the germline V gene, CDR1 is MNHNS and CDR2 is SASEGT. This CDR3 is built from 15 residues. The CDR3 DNA follows: TGTGCCAGCAGTGAAGATCTATACAGCTCCTACGAGCAGTACTTC. It yields the protein CASSEDLYSSYEQYF.

The V and J genes are TRBV5-1 and TRBJ2-1; 8 bases are shared with TRBD2. The CDR3 totals 15 residues. Germline CDR1 SGHRS, CDR2 YFSETQ. V shed 0 bases, J shed 5 bases, and the junction held 4 bases outside the gene matches. As DNA, the CDR3 is TGCGCCAGCAGCTTGGCAGGGCGGGAGGACAATGAGCAGTTCTTC. Translating gives CASSLAGREDNEQFF.

V is TRBV5-8 and J is TRBJ2-1, with TRBD2 matching 10 bases. CDR3 size: 17 residues. Germline V gene sequence: CDR1 SGHTS, CDR2 YDEGEE. DNA of the CDR3: TGTGCGGCCCGGGTAGCGGGAGGACCTACCAGGTTCAATGAGCAGTTCTTC. Amino acid sequence: CAARVAGGPTRFNEQFF.

The CDR3 region is CAWSGGGRQAQYF. The CDR3 DNA follows: TGTGCCTGGAGTGGGGGGGGACGACAGGCCCAGTACTTC. The rearrangement uses TRBV30 and TRBJ2-5, with TRBD2 as a possible D gene (7 bases). The CDR3 covers 13 residues. V shed 1 base and J shed 9 bases, with 15 bases lying between them. Looked up from germline, CDR1 is GTSNPN and CDR2 is SVGIG (reference sequence).

J is TRBJ1-5 and V is TRBV7-2, with D possibly being TRBD1 (6 bases). The V gene lost 5 bases and the J gene lost 2 bases, with 13 bases spanning the gap. The germline CDR1 and CDR2 sequences are SGHTA and FQGNSA. The CDR3 runs to 15 residues. The CDR3 loop is CASSLTRGRNQPQHF. The CDR3, as DNA: TGTGCCAGCAGCCTAACGCGGGGGCGCAATCAGCCCCAGCATTTT.

The chain employs TRBV7-2 and TRBJ2-7; 8 bases map to TRBD2. The length of the CDR3 is 15 residues. V shed 4 bases, J shed 1 base, and the junction held 6 bases outside the gene matches. The V gene's germline CDR1 is SGHTA and CDR2 FQGNSA. CDR3 sequence: CASSSRGGGSYEQYF. Here the CDR3 DNA reads TGTGCCAGCAGCTCCCGGGGGGGTGGATCCTACGAGCAGTACTTC.

The chain combines TRBV27 with TRBJ1-4; TRBD1 matches 9 bases. CDR3 length: 16 amino acids. J was trimmed by 8 bases and V by 5 bases; bases with no gene match: 12. CDR1 MNHEY and CDR2 SMNVEV come from the germline V gene (reference sequence). The CDR3 region is CASSLYPGQGSEKLFF. DNA of the CDR3: TGTGCCAGCAGTCTCTACCCGGGACAGGGTAGCGAAAAACTGTTTTTT.

The genes are TRBV19 and TRBJ2-2, with 9 positions matching TRBD2. There are 15 residues in the CDR3. Germline V gene data show CDR1 as LNHDA and CDR2 as SQIVND (reference sequence). J was trimmed by 2 bases and V by 4 bases; bases with no gene match: 2. The CDR3 reads CASSTSGVNTGELFF. Here the CDR3 DNA reads TGTGCCAGTAGTACTAGCGGGGTTAACACCGGGGAGCTGTTTTTT.

This clone was seen only a few times. The chain carries TRBV19 and TRBJ1-6; TRBD1 agrees at 7 bases. V gave up 8 bases and J gave up 8 bases; unmatched junction bases: 9. The germline gives CDR1 LNHDA, CDR2 SQIVND (reference sequence). The CDR3 sequence is 14 residues long. As DNA, the CDR3 is TGTGCCAGTTCTACGACAGGGACCTATTCACCCCTCCACTTT. Its translation is CASSTTGTYSPLHF.

This chain connects TRBV18 to TRBJ1-2; D is possibly TRBD1 (5 bases). V was clipped by 5 bases and J by 4 bases, with 11 bases between them. Per germline, CDR1 KGHSH and CDR2 LQKENI. The CDR3 runs to 13 residues. CDR3 residues: CASSAGVTYGYTF. The CDR3 DNA sequence: TGTGCCAGCTCAGCGGGGGTTACCTATGGCTACACCTTC.

The chain is built from TRBV4-2 and TRBJ1-4, with D unresolved. Deletions cut 0 bases from V and 8 bases from J, with 16 bases between. Germline V CDR1 and CDR2: LGHNA, YNFKEQ. The CDR3 covers 16 residues. In nucleotides, the CDR3 is TGTGCCAGCAGCCAAGATCTGAAACGCCTTGGCGAAAAACTGTTTTTT. It codes for CASSQDLKRLGEKLFF.

V gene TRBV18 combines with J gene TRBJ2-6; 7 bases fit TRBD2. Germline loops: CDR1 KGHSH, CDR2 LQKENI. The CDR3 consists of 17 residues. The junction had 7 bases not matched to a gene; V was cut back by 4 bases and J by 1 base. The CDR3 region is CASSLAGTISGANVLTF. CDR3 sequence (DNA): TGTGCCAGCTCACTGGCCGGGACTATATCTGGGGCCAACGTCCTGACTTTC.

This chain links TRBV4-3 with TRBJ1-2, with 9 bases identical to TRBD1. CDR1 is LGHNA and CDR2 is YSLEER in the germline V gene. The CDR3 is 15 residues long. Unmatched junction bases numbered 5, after V lost 3 bases and J lost 3 bases. The CDR3 nucleotides read TGCGCCAGCAGCCAGGGGACAGGGTTCCACTATGGCTACACCTTC. Its translation is CASSQGTGFHYGYTF.

This clone was counted once. The rearrangement joins TRBV6-5 to TRBJ2-1; D gene ambiguous. Germline CDR1 MNHEY, CDR2 SVGAGI. The CDR3 has 14 amino acids. The ends were cut back, 4 bases at V and 7 bases at J, with 14 bases in the middle. In DNA form, the CDR3 reads TGTGCCAGCAGTTTCAATCTAGTCATGAATGAGCAGTTCTTC. The encoded protein is CASSFNLVMNEQFF.

The chain carries TRBV4-2 and TRBJ2-1, with 9 bases that match TRBD1. This CDR3 spans 15 amino acids. CDR1 and CDR2 from the germline V gene are LGHNA and YNFKEQ. Trimming at V came to 0 bases and at J to 4 bases, leaving 1 base not matched to a gene. The CDR3 protein is CASSQEGTGYNEQFF. CDR3 coding DNA: TGTGCCAGCAGCCAAGAAGGGACAGGGTACAATGAGCAGTTCTTC.

Points on this clone: Different DNA sequences within this sample yield the same CDR3. The chain recombines TRBV9 with TRBJ2-1, with TRBD1 as a possible D gene (6 bases). Trimming shortened V by 2 bases and J by 4 bases, and 13 bases separated the two germline ends. The CDR3 runs 15 residues. Germline loops: CDR1 SGDLS, CDR2 YYNGEE. Written as DNA, the CDR3 is TGTGCCAGCAGCGTCTCGGCAGGGGATTACAATGAGCAGTTCTTC. Its translation: CASSVSAGDYNEQFF.

This clone was seen more than once but under ten times. The chain uses TRBV15 and TRBJ2-2; no reliable D call. CDR1 LNHNV and CDR2 YYDKDF come from the germline V gene (reference sequence). V lost 3 bases to trimming and J lost 0 bases, with 5 bases between them. The CDR3 runs 14 residues. Here the CDR3 DNA reads TGTGCCACCAGCAGGACTGCGAACACCGGGGAGCTGTTTTTT. Translation: CATSRTANTGELFF.

This chain links TRBV7-9 with TRBJ2-7; 10 bases map to TRBD2. In germline, CDR1 is SEHNR, CDR2 FQNEAQ (reference sequence). CDR3 length: 19 residues. V shed 6 bases and J 2 bases; nucleotides not matched to a gene: 19. For the CDR3, the DNA is TGTGCCAGCAGACCTAGGACAGGGTATGGGACTAGCGCAACCTACGAGCAGTACTTC. This sequence encodes CASRPRTGYGTSATYEQYF.

The J gene is TRBJ1-2, the V gene TRBV5-6, with D tentatively TRBD1 (6 bases). CDR3 size: 13 residues. The V end lost 2 bases, the J end lost 4 bases, and 9 bases lay between the germline ends. CDR1 is SGHDT, CDR2 YYEEEE, per germline. CDR3 region: CASSFRQAYGYTF. The CDR3 DNA reads TGTGCCAGCAGCTTCCGACAGGCCTATGGCTACACCTTC. Together with reference TRBV5-6 and TRBJ1-2, the CDR3 gives the full variable domain: DAGVTQSPTHLIKTRGQQVTLRCSPKSGHDTVSWYQQALGQGPQFIFQYYEEEERQRGNFPDRFSGHQFPNYSSELNVNALLLGDSALYLCASSFRQAYGYTFGSGTRLTVV.

The CDR3: CASSSVGGEKLFF. The CDR3 DNA sequence: TGTGCCAGCAGCTCCGTGGGCGGGGAAAAACTGTTTTTT. The J gene is TRBJ1-4, the V gene TRBV7-7; D gene unclear. The V and J ends lost 4 bases and 8 bases respectively, with 11 bases between them. The CDR3 consists of 13 residues. Germline V lookup: CDR1 SSHAT, CDR2 FNYEAQ (reference sequence).

V gene TRBV27 combines with J gene TRBJ2-7, with TRBD1 matching over 8 bases. Losses at the gene ends were 2 bases for V and 4 bases for J; bases not matched to a gene: 4. The length of the CDR3 is 14 residues. The germline V gene has CDR1 MNHEY and CDR2 SMNVEV (reference sequence). The CDR3 spells CASSLGQGVYEQYF. In DNA form, the CDR3 reads TGTGCCAGCAGTTTAGGACAGGGTGTTTACGAGCAGTACTTC.

The table lists this clone with a few counts. The CDR3 sequence is CASARLALDNEQFF. In DNA form, the CDR3 reads TGTGCCAGCGCGAGACTAGCGCTAGACAATGAGCAGTTCTTC. The chain is built from TRBV13 and TRBJ2-1; 8 bases are a match to TRBD2. V lost 8 bases, J lost 5 bases, and 8 bases stayed unmatched. Germline V gene data show CDR1 as PRHDT and CDR2 as FYEKMQ (reference sequence). The CDR3 extends over 14 amino acids.

The rearrangement links TRBV7-2 to TRBJ1-6, with 11 bases fitting TRBD1. CDR3 length: 16 amino acids. CDR1 is SGHTA and CDR2 is FQGNSA in the germline V gene. J lost 10 bases, V lost 1 base, and 6 bases had no gene match. CDR3 loop: CASSLVFRTGGSPLHF. The CDR3 DNA is TGTGCCAGCAGCTTAGTATTTCGGACAGGGGGCTCACCCCTCCACTTT.

This chain links TRBV4-3 with TRBJ2-3; 10 bases fit TRBD2. Germline-derived CDR1 and CDR2 are LGHNA and YSLEER. The CDR3 is made up of 19 amino acids. Losses at the gene ends were 2 bases for V and 0 bases for J; bases not matched to a gene: 11. CDR3 protein: CASSQLPAGTSDSTDTQYF. The CDR3 DNA reads TGCGCCAGCAGCCAACTCCCCGCGGGGACTAGCGATAGCACAGATACGCAGTATTTT.

V is TRBV28 and J is TRBJ1-6, with TRBD1 matching over 7 bases. Per germline, CDR1 MDHEN and CDR2 SYDVKM. With V trimmed by 5 bases and J by 12 bases, 7 bases remained unmatched. The CDR3 covers 13 residues. This chain's CDR3 is CASSPPHRGPLHF. The CDR3, as DNA: TGTGCCAGCAGTCCCCCCCACAGGGGACCCCTCCACTTT.

V usage is TRBV27 and J usage is TRBJ2-6, with 7 positions matching TRBD1. CDR3 size: 18 residues. Looked up from germline, CDR1 is MNHEY and CDR2 is SMNVEV (reference sequence). V was clipped by 9 bases and J by 0 bases; unmatched bases: 14. The CDR3, as DNA: TGTGCCAGTAAGAGGTCGGGACAGCGCCTCTCTGGGGCCAACGTCCTGACTTTC. Protein product: CASKRSGQRLSGANVLTF.

This rearrangement joins TRBV4-2 to TRBJ1-4; 7 bases agree with TRBD1. Germline CDR1 reads LGHNA; CDR2 reads YNFKEQ. With 6 bases clipped from V and 4 bases from J, the junction kept 8 bases outside the gene matches. The CDR3 runs 15 residues. The CDR3 reads CASSKTGALNEKLFF. CDR3 coding DNA: TGTGCCAGCAGTAAAACAGGGGCTCTTAATGAAAAACTGTTTTTT.